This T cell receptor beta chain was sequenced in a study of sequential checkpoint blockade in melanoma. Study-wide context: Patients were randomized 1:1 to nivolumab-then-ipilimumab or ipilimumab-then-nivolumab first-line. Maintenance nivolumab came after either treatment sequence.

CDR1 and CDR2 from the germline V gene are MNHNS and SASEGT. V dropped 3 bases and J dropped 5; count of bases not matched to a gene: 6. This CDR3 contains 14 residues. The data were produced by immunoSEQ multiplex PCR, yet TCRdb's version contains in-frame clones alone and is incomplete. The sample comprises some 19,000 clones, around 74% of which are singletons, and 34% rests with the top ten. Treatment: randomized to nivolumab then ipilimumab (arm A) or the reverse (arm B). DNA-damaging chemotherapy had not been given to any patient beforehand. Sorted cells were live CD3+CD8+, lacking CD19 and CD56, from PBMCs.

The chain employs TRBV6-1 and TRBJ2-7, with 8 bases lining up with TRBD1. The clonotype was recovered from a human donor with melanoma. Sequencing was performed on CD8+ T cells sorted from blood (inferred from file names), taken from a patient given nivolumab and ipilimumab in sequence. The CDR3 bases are TGTGCCAGCAGTGACAGTGACAGGGGCGACGAGCAGTACTTC. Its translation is CASSDSDRGDEQYF.